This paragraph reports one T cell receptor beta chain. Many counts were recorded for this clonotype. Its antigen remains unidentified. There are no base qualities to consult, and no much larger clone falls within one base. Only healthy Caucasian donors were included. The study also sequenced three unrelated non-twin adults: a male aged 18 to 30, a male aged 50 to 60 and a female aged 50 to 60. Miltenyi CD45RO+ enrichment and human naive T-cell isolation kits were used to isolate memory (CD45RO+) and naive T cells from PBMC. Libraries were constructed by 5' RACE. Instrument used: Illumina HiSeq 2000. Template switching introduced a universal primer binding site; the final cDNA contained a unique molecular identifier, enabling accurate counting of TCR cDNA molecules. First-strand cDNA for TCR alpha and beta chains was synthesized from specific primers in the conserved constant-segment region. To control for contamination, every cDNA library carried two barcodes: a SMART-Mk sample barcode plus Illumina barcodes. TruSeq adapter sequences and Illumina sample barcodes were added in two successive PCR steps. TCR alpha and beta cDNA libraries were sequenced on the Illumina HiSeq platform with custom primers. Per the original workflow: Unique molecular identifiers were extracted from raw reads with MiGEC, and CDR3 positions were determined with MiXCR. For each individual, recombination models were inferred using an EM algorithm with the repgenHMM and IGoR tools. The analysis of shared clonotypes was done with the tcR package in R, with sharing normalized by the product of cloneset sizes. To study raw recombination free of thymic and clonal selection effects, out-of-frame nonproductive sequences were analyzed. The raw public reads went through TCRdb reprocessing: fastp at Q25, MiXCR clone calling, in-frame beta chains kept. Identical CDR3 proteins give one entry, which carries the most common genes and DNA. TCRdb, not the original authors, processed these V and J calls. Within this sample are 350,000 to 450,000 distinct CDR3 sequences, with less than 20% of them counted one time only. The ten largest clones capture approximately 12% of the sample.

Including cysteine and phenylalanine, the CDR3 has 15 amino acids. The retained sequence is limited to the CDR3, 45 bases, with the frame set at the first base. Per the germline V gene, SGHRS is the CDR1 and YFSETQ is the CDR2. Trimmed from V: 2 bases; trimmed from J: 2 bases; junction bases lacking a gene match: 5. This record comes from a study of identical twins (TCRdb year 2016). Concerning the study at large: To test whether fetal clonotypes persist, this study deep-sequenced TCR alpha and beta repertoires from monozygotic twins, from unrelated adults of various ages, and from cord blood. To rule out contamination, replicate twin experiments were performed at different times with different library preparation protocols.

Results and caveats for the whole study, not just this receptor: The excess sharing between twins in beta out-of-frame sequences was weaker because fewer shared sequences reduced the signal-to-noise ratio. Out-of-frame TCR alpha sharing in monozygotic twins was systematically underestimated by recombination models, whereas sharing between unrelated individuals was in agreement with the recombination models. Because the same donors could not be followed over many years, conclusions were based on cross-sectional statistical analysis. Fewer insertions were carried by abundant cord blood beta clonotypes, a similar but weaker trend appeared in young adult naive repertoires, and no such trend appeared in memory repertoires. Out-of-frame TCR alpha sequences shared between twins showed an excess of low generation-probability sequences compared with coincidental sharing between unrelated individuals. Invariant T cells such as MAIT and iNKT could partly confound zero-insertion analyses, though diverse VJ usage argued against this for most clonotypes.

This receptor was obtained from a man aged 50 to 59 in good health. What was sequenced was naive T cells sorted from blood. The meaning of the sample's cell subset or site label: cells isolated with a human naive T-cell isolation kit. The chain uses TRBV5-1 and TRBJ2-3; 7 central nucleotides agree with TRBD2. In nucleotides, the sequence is TGCGCCAGCAGCTTTGGCGGGAGTTTCACAGATACGCAGTATTTT. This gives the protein CASSFGGSFTDTQYF.